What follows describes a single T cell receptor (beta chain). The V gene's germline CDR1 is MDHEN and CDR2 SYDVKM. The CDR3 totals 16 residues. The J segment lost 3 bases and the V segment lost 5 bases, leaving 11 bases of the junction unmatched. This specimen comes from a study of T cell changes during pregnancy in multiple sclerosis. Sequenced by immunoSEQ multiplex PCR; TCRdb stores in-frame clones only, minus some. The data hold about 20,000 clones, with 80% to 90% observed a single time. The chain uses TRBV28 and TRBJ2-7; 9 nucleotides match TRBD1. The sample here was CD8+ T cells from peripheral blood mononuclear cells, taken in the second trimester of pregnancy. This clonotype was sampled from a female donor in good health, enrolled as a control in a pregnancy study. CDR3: CASSNRPGQGYYEQYF. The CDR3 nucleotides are TGTGCCAGCAGTAATAGGCCGGGACAGGGATACTACGAGCAGTACTTC. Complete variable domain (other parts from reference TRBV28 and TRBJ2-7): DVKVTQSSRYLVKRTGEKVFLECVQDMDHENMFWYRQDPGLGLRLIYFSYDVKMKEKGDIPEGYSVSREKKERFSLILESASTNQTSMYLCASSNRPGQGYYEQYFGPGTRLTVT.